This TCR beta chain was profiled in a study of T cell repertoires in cytomegalovirus infection. In the study overall: Epitope selection comprised recently identified HLA-C-restricted CMV epitopes and well-studied HLA-B-restricted CMV epitopes. Both a matching HLA type and CMV infection were indicated by public TCR beta signatures.

About this clonotype: The antigen remains unidentified.

V shed 2 bases and J 14 bases; nucleotides not matched to a gene: 8. The CDR3 is 15 amino acids. Germline V gene lookup returns CDR1 MNHEY and CDR2 SMNVEV (reference sequence). TCRdb recomputed calls from the reads with MiXCR, one row per CDR3 protein. The repertoire holds 700,000 to 950,000 distinct CDR3 sequences, 32% seen once, with roughly 12% in the top ten. Overall study findings and caveats: Carriers of CMV and the relevant HLA type were discriminated by public TCR beta frequency. CMV-specific TCR beta clonotypes restricted by HLA-C dominated the ex vivo response.

This clonotype was sampled from a human donor in good health (CMV status not recorded). Some clones in this sample may be carry-over from other donors' samples. This chain uses TRBV27 with TRBJ2-1; TRBD2 matches at 14 bases. The material was cultured CD8+ T cells from PBMCs, obtained from culture after CMV antigen stimulation. This chain's CDR3 is CASSLRGLAGELEFF. For the CDR3, the DNA is TGTGCCAGCAGTTTACGGGGACTAGCGGGGGAGCTGGAGTTCTTC.